This passage covers 30 T cell receptor beta chains from one sample sequenced in a study of OX40 agonist ivuxolimab in advanced cancers. Sequenced by immunoSEQ multiplex PCR; TCRdb stores in-frame clones only, minus some. The table lists approximately 86,000 clones, roughly 92% of them singletons. The sample consisted of CD4+ or CD8+ T cells sorted from blood, taken in a trial of the OX40 agonist ivuxolimab. These receptor sequences come from an adult with an advanced solid tumor such as melanoma, head and neck, liver or kidney cancer.

The gene calls are TRBV7-9 and TRBJ1-2, with TRBD1 identical over 7 bases. Germline-derived CDR1 and CDR2 are SEHNR and FQNEAQ (reference sequence). The length of the CDR3 is 14 residues. The trim removed 5 bases at V and 8 bases at J, leaving 11 bases unmatched. CDR3 DNA: TGTGCCAGCAGCCTGACAGGGCAAGGGGAGGGCTACACCTTC. Protein sequence: CASSLTGQGEGYTF.

The J gene is TRBJ1-1, the V gene TRBV4-1, with D possibly being TRBD1 (5 bases). V was clipped by 0 bases and J by 3 bases, with 20 bases between them. CDR3 length equals 18 residues. Germline V gene lookup returns CDR1 MGHRA and CDR2 YSYEKL. The CDR3 DNA sequence: TGCGCCAGCAGCCAAGATCCTCGCCCCGTCGGGACCCACACTGAAGCTTTCTTT. Translation: CASSQDPRPVGTHTEAFF.

V gene TRBV11-2 combines with J gene TRBJ2-1; 13 bases match TRBD2. The CDR3 totals 18 residues. V dropped 5 bases and J dropped 0; count of bases not matched to a gene: 7. The germline V gene has CDR1 SGHAT and CDR2 FQNNGV. CDR3 amino acids: CASSNRLAGGVSYNEQFF. CDR3 DNA: TGTGCCAGCAGCAACCGACTAGCGGGAGGTGTCTCCTACAATGAGCAGTTCTTC.

This chain connects TRBV6-6 to TRBJ1-1; tentatively, D is TRBD1 (5 bases). The V end lost 0 bases, the J end lost 4 bases, and 9 bases lay between the germline ends. The CDR3 totals 14 residues. Germline CDR1 reads MNHNY; CDR2 reads SVGAGI (reference sequence). CDR3 in DNA: TGTGCCAGCAGTTACTCGACCGGGGGCACTGAAGCTTTCTTT. It codes for CASSYSTGGTEAFF.

The chain joins TRBV15 to TRBJ2-5; TRBD2 matches at 8 bases. This CDR3 region has 16 residues. The V and J ends lost 3 bases and 5 bases, in that order; junction bases with no gene match: 11. The germline V gene encodes CDR1 LNHNV and CDR2 YYDKDF (reference sequence). This chain's CDR3 is CATSRSSGPPGETQYF. CDR3 DNA sequence: TGTGCCACCAGCAGGTCTAGCGGGCCTCCTGGGGAGACCCAGTACTTC.

In this sample, this clone turned up a few times. The V call is TRBV28, the J call TRBJ1-5; 8 positions match TRBD1. CDR1 and CDR2 (germline): MDHEN, SYDVKM. The CDR3 sequence is 15 residues long. V lost 5 bases, J lost 11 bases, and 14 bases stayed unmatched. The CDR3 region has the DNA TGTGCCAGCAGTCCAACAGGGGGGATGTATCCGGCCCAGCATTTT. Amino acid sequence: CASSPTGGMYPAQHF.

The rearrangement uses TRBV28 and TRBJ1-5; D is unresolved. Germline CDR1 reads MDHEN; CDR2 reads SYDVKM. V was shortened by 7 bases and J by 2 bases, with 18 bases between the two germline ends. This CDR3 contains 16 residues. The CDR3 DNA is TGTGCCAGCAAGGTTTCGAAGCCTTCGGGCAATCAGCCCCAGCATTTT. Translation: CASKVSKPSGNQPQHF. The full variable domain, rest sourced from reference TRBV28 and TRBJ1-5, is DVKVTQSSRYLVKRTGEKVFLECVQDMDHENMFWYRQDPGLGLRLIYFSYDVKMKEKGDIPEGYSVSREKKERFSLILESASTNQTSMYLCASKVSKPSGNQPQHFGDGTRLSIL.

V gene TRBV7-2 combines with J gene TRBJ2-5; TRBD2 matches 11 bases. The CDR3 covers 17 residues. The V gene's germline CDR1 is SGHTA and CDR2 FQGNSA. The J segment lost 5 bases and the V segment lost 1 base, leaving 9 bases of the junction unmatched. In DNA, the CDR3 is TGTGCCAGCAGCTTAGTCCGCCTAGCGGGAGGTCGTGAGACCCAGTACTTC. This encodes CASSLVRLAGGRETQYF.

The rearrangement links TRBV4-2 to TRBJ2-7, with unresolved D. Deletions cut 1 base from V and 3 bases from J, with 10 bases between. The germline V gene encodes CDR1 LGHNA and CDR2 YNFKEQ. CDR3 length: 14 amino acids. DNA of the CDR3: TGTGCCAGCAGCCAAGTAGGGCGGAACTACGAGCAGTACTTC. It yields the protein CASSQVGRNYEQYF.

This chain links TRBV7-3 with TRBJ2-5, with TRBD2 matching over 8 bases. CDR3 size: 14 residues. After removal of 3 bases from V and 5 bases from J, the junction contained 5 bases not matched to a gene. In germline, CDR1 is SGHTA, CDR2 FQGTGA. The CDR3 nucleotides are TGTGCCAGCAGCTTCGGGACTAGGTGGGAGACCCAGTACTTC. Translation: CASSFGTRWETQYF.

The CDR3 DNA follows: TGTGCCAGTAGTATGGGACAGTCCTACGAGCAGTACTTC. Translated, it gives CASSMGQSYEQYF. The chain combines TRBV19 with TRBJ2-7; 7 bases fit TRBD1. Unmatched junction bases numbered 0, after V lost 3 bases and J lost 1 base. CDR1 is LNHDA, CDR2 SQIVND, per germline (reference sequence). CDR3 length: 13 residues.

This clone showed up just once. V gene TRBV18 combines with J gene TRBJ2-7; tentative D call: TRBD1 (5 bases). CDR3 length: 14 amino acids. V was pared by 3 bases and J by 7 bases, with 16 bases between. The germline V gene has CDR1 KGHSH and CDR2 LQKENI. CDR3 nucleotides: TGTGCCAGCTCACCGGACGTTAGGGGTGGAGAGCAGTACTTC. Its protein is CASSPDVRGGEQYF.

V gene TRBV28 combines with J gene TRBJ1-5; 12 bases are shared with TRBD1. The germline V gene has CDR1 MDHEN and CDR2 SYDVKM. The CDR3 extends over 17 amino acids. The J segment lost 2 bases and the V segment lost 6 bases, leaving 8 bases of the junction unmatched. The CDR3 coding sequence is TGTGCCAGCAGACCGGGACAGGGGGCTAATGGCAATCAGCCCCAGCATTTT. Residues: CASRPGQGANGNQPQHF.

The V gene is TRBV7-2, the J gene TRBJ1-2; D gene uncertain. V gave up 4 bases and J gave up 4 bases, with 10 bases separating them. CDR3 length: 13 amino acids. Germline CDR1 is SGHTA and CDR2 is FQGNSA. The CDR3, as DNA: TGTGCCAGCAGCTCAGCTGGGGTCTATGGCTACACCTTC. Its protein product is CASSSAGVYGYTF.

The chain recombines TRBV11-2 with TRBJ1-5, with 8 nucleotides matching TRBD1. There are 15 residues in the CDR3. CDR1 and CDR2 (germline): SGHAT, FQNNGV. Trimming cost V 5 bases and J 6 bases; bases outside gene matches: 9. This CDR3 reads CASSPGGTGSQPQHF. DNA of the CDR3: TGTGCCAGCAGCCCGGGGGGGACAGGCTCTCAGCCCCAGCATTTT.

This sequence joins TRBV5-1 and TRBJ2-7; 7 bases are a match to TRBD1. This CDR3 contains 14 residues. Germline V CDR1 and CDR2: SGHRS, YFSETQ. The V gene end was trimmed by 4 bases and the J gene end by 2 bases; junction bases not matched to a gene: 6. CDR3 residues: CASSPSTGTYEQYF. CDR3 in DNA: TGCGCCAGCAGCCCCTCGACAGGGACCTACGAGCAGTACTTC.

This chain connects TRBV5-1 to TRBJ2-5; D may correspond to TRBD1 or TRBD2 (5 bases each). Germline loops: CDR1 SGHRS, CDR2 YFSETQ. This CDR3 region has 12 residues. The V and J ends lost 4 bases and 4 bases respectively, with 8 bases between them. The CDR3 sequence is CASSGTSETQYF. The DNA for the CDR3 is TGCGCCAGCAGCGGGACCTCAGAGACCCAGTACTTC. Full variable domain (missing parts from reference TRBV5-1 and TRBJ2-5): KAGVTQTPRYLIKTRGQQVTLSCSPISGHRSVSWYQQTPGQGLQFLFEYFSETQRNKGNFPGRFSGRQFSNSRSEMNVSTLELGDSALYLCASSGTSETQYFGPGTRLLVL.

The rearrangement joins TRBV5-1 to TRBJ1-2; 9 bases agree with TRBD1. The V gene end was trimmed by 2 bases and the J gene end by 4 bases; junction bases not matched to a gene: 6. The CDR3 has 15 amino acids. The germline gives CDR1 SGHRS, CDR2 YFSETQ. CDR3 protein: CASSFLQGASYGYTF. The CDR3 nucleotides are TGCGCCAGCAGCTTCCTACAGGGGGCGAGCTATGGCTACACCTTC.

The chain employs TRBV5-1 and TRBJ2-7; a possible D gene is TRBD1 (5 bases). Deletions cut 4 bases from V and 3 bases from J, with 17 bases between. The CDR3 loop spans 15 amino acids. Germline loops: CDR1 SGHRS, CDR2 YFSETQ. The CDR3 DNA follows: TGCGCCAGCAGCCCGGACGGACATGCAAACTACGAGCAGTACTTC. Translation: CASSPDGHANYEQYF.

The chain joins TRBV5-1 to TRBJ2-1, with 8 bases that match TRBD2. The ends lost 0 bases at V and 7 bases at J; junction bases unmatched: 9. Per germline, CDR1 SGHRS and CDR2 YFSETQ. The CDR3 extends over 16 amino acids. CDR3: CASSLDPAGVYNEQFF. The DNA of the CDR3 is TGCGCCAGCAGCTTGGACCCAGCGGGAGTGTATAATGAGCAGTTCTTC.

J is TRBJ1-4 and V is TRBV20-1; D unclear. CDR1 is DFQATT and CDR2 is SNEGSKA in the germline V gene (reference sequence). This CDR3 is built from 11 residues. V lost 6 bases and J lost 4, with 6 bases in between. The CDR3 spells CSARGNEKLFF. In nucleotides, the CDR3 is TGCAGTGCACGGGGTAATGAAAAACTGTTTTTT.

This clone was seen a single time. The V and J genes are TRBV19 and TRBJ2-7, with D possibly called TRBD1 or TRBD2 (5 bases each). Trimming pared 4 bases from V and 2 bases from J, leaving 15 bases between. Germline V gene lookup returns CDR1 LNHDA and CDR2 SQIVND (reference sequence). This CDR3 is built from 15 residues. In DNA form, the CDR3 reads TGTGCCAGTAGTAACCCCGGGACGCTGGCCTACGAGCAGTACTTC. It specifies CASSNPGTLAYEQYF. The full variable domain, completed using reference TRBV19 and TRBJ2-7, is DGGITQSPKYLFRKEGQNVTLSCEQNLNHDAMYWYRQDPGQGLRLIYYSQIVNDFQKGDIAEGYSVSREKKESFPLTVTSAQKNPTAFYLCASSNPGTLAYEQYFGPGTRLTVT.

This chain connects TRBV18 to TRBJ1-4; D might be TRBD1 (6 bases). V lost 5 bases and J 7 bases, leaving 14 bases between the germline ends. The CDR3 consists of 14 residues. Germline-derived CDR1 and CDR2 are KGHSH and LQKENI. CDR3 in amino acids: CASSFRQEGEKLFF. The CDR3 DNA reads TGTGCCAGCTCATTTCGACAGGAGGGTGAAAAACTGTTTTTT.

The chain employs TRBV2 and TRBJ1-1; the D gene is possibly TRBD1 (5 bases). The germline V gene has CDR1 SNHLY and CDR2 FYNNEI. V gave up 8 bases and J gave up 1 base, with 20 bases separating them. There are 16 residues in the CDR3. In nucleotides, the CDR3 is TGTGCCAGCTCTAGATTCGGGGCACTACCGAACACTGAAGCTTTCTTT. This gives the protein CASSRFGALPNTEAFF. Variable domain in full (rest from reference TRBV2 and TRBJ1-1): EPEVTQTPSHQVTQMGQEVILRCVPISNHLYFYWYRQILGQKVEFLVSFYNNEISEKSEIFDDQFSVERPDGSNFTLKIRSTKLEDSAMYFCASSRFGALPNTEAFFGQGTRLTVV.

The chain couples TRBV6-1 to TRBJ2-7; a weak D match, TRBD1 (5 bases). The germline V and J ends were trimmed by 2 bases and 5 bases, with 10 bases remaining between them. CDR1 is MNHNS and CDR2 is SASEGT in the germline V gene. CDR3 length: 13 residues. The CDR3 sequence: CASSERQGNEQYF. The CDR3 DNA is TGTGCCAGCAGTGAACGGCAGGGTAACGAGCAGTACTTC.

The rearrangement joins TRBV11-2 to TRBJ1-3; 8 positions match TRBD1. The CDR3 runs 17 residues. The germline CDR1 and CDR2 sequences are SGHAT and FQNNGV. Trimming removed 4 bases from V and 7 bases from J; junction bases left unmatched: 15. The CDR3 DNA sequence: TGTGCCAGCAGCTCTATGACAGGGGCTGTTTCTAGGAACACCATATATTTT. It yields the protein CASSSMTGAVSRNTIYF.

The V gene is TRBV15, the J gene TRBJ2-7, with 7 bases fitting TRBD2. V lost 5 bases and J lost 4; bases outside the gene matches: 8. The CDR3 loop spans 14 amino acids. Germline loops: CDR1 LNHNV, CDR2 YYDKDF (reference sequence). The CDR3 bases are TGTGCCACCAGCTTGGCGGGAGTTCGGTACGAGCAGTACTTC. This encodes CATSLAGVRYEQYF.

The chain couples TRBV5-6 to TRBJ2-5; 9 bases match TRBD2. From germline, CDR1 is SGHDT and CDR2 YYEEEE. CDR3 length equals 15 residues. V trimming: 3 bases; J trimming: 1 base; junction bases outside the gene matches: 4. The CDR3 DNA is TGTGCCAGCAGCTCTCTAGCGGGGTTCCAAGAGACCCAGTACTTC. It codes for CASSSLAGFQETQYF.

The chain is built from TRBV14 and TRBJ1-5, with D possibly TRBD1 on 6 matching bases. CDR3 length: 13 residues. In germline, CDR1 is SGHDN, CDR2 FVKESK. The V end lost 8 bases, the J end lost 2 bases, and 10 bases lay between the germline ends. The DNA for the CDR3 is TGTGCCAGCTCTCGGACAGGCAATCAGCCCCAGCATTTT. Encoded protein: CASSRTGNQPQHF.

V usage is TRBV11-1 and J usage is TRBJ2-7; tentative D call: TRBD1 (6 bases). The ends were cut back, 6 bases at V and 2 bases at J, with 20 bases in the middle. CDR1 and CDR2 (germline): SGHAT, FQDESV (reference sequence). The CDR3 runs 16 residues. The CDR3 DNA sequence: TGTGCCAGCAGTTTGACCGGGACACTTTCGGCCTACGAGCAGTACTTC. This gives the protein CASSLTGTLSAYEQYF.